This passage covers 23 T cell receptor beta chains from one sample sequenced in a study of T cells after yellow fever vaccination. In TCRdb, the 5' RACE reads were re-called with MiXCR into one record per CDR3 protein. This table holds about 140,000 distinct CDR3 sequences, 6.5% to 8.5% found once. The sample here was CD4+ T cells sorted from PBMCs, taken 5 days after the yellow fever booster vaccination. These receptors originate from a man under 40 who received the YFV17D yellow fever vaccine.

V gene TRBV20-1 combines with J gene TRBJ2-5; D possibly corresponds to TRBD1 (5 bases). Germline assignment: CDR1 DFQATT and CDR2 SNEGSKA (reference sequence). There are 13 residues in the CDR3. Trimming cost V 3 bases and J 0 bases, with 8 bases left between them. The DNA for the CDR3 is TGCAGTGCTAGTAAGACAGACCAAGAGACCCAGTACTTC. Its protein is CSASKTDQETQYF.

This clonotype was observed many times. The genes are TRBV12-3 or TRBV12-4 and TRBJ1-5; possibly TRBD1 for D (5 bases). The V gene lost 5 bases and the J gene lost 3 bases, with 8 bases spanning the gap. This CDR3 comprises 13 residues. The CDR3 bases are TGTGCCAGCAGTCCGACAGTCAATCAGCCCCAGCATTTT. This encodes CASSPTVNQPQHF.

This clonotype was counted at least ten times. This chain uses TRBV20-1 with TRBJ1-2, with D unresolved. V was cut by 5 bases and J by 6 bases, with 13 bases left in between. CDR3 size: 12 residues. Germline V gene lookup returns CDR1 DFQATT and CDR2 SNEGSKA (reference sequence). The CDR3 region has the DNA TGCAGTGCTGACGGACGTGAAGATGGCTACACCTTC. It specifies CSADGREDGYTF.

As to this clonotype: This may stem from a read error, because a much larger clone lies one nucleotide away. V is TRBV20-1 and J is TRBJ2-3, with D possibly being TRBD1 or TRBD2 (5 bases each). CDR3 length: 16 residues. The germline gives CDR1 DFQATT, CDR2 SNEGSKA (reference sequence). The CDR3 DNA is TGCTGTGCAGAGGGGTGGGCGGAGGCTAGCACAGATACGCAGTATTTT. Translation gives CCAEGWAEASTDTQYF.

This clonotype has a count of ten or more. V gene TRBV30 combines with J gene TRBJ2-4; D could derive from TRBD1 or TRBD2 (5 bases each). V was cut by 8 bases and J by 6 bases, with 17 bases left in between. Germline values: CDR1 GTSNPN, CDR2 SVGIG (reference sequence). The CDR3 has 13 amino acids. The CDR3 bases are TGTGCCGGATGGGGGTGGGATGCAAACATTCAGTACTTC. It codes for CAGWGWDANIQYF.

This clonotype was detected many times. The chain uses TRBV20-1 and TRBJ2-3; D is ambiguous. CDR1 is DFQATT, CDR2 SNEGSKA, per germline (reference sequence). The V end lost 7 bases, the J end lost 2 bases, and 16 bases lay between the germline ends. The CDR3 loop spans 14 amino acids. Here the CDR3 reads CSGRPVGNTDTQYF. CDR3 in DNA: TGCAGTGGTCGCCCCGTGGGGAACACAGATACGCAGTATTTT.

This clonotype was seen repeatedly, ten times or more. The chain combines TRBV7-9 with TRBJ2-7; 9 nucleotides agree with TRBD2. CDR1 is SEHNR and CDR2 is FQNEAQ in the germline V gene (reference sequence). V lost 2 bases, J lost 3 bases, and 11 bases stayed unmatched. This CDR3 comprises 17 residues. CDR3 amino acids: CASSLNFRTAGGYEQYF. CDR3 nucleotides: TGTGCCAGCAGCTTAAACTTCCGTACAGCGGGAGGCTACGAGCAGTACTTC.

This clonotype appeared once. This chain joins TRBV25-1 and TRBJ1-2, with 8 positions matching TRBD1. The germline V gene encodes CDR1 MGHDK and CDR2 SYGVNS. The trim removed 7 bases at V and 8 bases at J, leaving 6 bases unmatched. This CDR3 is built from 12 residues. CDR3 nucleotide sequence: TGTGCCAGCATGCAGGGGGCTGGAGGCTACACCTTC. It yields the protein CASMQGAGGYTF.

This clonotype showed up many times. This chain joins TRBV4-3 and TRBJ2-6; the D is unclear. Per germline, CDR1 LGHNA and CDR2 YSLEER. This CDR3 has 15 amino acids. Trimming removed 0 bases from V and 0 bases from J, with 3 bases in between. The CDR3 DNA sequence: TGCGCCAGCAGCCAAGATAACTCTGGGGCCAACGTCCTGACTTTC. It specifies CASSQDNSGANVLTF.

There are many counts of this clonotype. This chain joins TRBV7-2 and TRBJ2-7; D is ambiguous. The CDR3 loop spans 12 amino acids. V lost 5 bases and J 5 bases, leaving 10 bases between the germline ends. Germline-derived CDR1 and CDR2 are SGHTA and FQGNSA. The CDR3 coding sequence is TGTGCCAGCAGCCATCCCCATAACGAGCAGTACTTC. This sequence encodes CASSHPHNEQYF.

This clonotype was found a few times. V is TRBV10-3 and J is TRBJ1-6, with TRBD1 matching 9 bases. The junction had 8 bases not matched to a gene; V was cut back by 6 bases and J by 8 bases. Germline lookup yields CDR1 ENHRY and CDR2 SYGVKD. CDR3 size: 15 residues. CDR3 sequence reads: CAIRETGGRYSPLHF. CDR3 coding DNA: TGTGCCATCAGGGAAACAGGGGGCAGGTATTCACCCCTCCACTTT.

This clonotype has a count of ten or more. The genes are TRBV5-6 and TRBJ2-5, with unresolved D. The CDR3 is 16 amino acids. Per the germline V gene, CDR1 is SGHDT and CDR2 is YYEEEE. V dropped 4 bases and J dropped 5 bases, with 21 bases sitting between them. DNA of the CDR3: TGTGCCAGCAGCGATGGGCGCGGAGCCCCTCCGGAGACCCAGTACTTC. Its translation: CASSDGRGAPPETQYF. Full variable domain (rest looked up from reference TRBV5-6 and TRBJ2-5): DAGVTQSPTHLIKTRGQQVTLRCSPKSGHDTVSWYQQALGQGPQFIFQYYEEEERQRGNFPDRFSGHQFPNYSSELNVNALLLGDSALYLCASSDGRGAPPETQYFGPGTRLLVL.

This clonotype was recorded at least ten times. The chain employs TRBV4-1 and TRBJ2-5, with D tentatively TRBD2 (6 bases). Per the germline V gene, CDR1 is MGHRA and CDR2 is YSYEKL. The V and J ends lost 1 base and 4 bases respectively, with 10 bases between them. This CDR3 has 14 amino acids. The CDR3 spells CASSQAYGRETQYF. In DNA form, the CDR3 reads TGCGCCAGCAGCCAAGCATACGGGAGAGAGACCCAGTACTTC.

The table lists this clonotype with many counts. Written as DNA, the CDR3 is TGTGCCAGCAGCGGGGCCCCGTTAAACACCATATATTTT. Translated, it gives CASSGAPLNTIYF. The V and J genes are TRBV6-6 and TRBJ1-3, with a weak D call TRBD1 (5 bases). Germline V gene lookup returns CDR1 MNHNY and CDR2 SVGAGI (reference sequence). This CDR3 spans 13 amino acids. Trimming shortened V by 6 bases and J by 6 bases, and 12 bases separated the two germline ends.

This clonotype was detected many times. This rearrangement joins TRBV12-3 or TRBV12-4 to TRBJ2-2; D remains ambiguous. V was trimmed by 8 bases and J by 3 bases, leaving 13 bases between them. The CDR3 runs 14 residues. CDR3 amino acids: CASGADPHTGELFF. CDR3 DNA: TGTGCCAGCGGCGCGGACCCCCACACCGGGGAGCTGTTTTTT.

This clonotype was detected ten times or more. CDR3 DNA sequence: TGTGCCAGCAGTTCCCCCGGGGAGCTGTTTTTT. It codes for CASSSPGELFF. This chain uses TRBV12-3 or TRBV12-4 with TRBJ2-2; no reliable D call. This CDR3 region has 11 residues. V lost 4 bases and J 6 bases, leaving 3 bases between the germline ends.

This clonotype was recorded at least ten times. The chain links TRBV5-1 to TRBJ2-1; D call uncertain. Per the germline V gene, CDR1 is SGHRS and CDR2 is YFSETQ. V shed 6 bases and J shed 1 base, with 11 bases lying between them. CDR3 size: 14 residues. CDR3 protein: CASNKPGSYNEQFF. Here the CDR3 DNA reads TGCGCCAGCAACAAGCCCGGTTCCTACAATGAGCAGTTCTTC.

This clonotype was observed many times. The CDR3 nucleotides are TGCAGTGCTAACCCAGGGGGCGATGGACATACGCAGTATTTT. This codes for CSANPGGDGHTQYF. V usage is TRBV20-1 and J usage is TRBJ2-3; 8 positions agree with TRBD1. CDR3 length: 14 residues. The trim removed 4 bases at V and 7 bases at J, leaving 10 bases unmatched. CDR1 is DFQATT and CDR2 is SNEGSKA in the germline V gene (reference sequence).

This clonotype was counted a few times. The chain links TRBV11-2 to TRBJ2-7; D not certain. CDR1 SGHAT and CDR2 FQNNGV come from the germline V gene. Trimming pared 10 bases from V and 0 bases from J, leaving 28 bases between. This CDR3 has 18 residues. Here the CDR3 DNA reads TGTGCCACTATCCGCCTTGCCCTAGGTTGGGCCCTCTCCTACGAGCAGTACTTC. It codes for CATIRLALGWALSYEQYF. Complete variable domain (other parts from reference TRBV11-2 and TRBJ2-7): EAGVAQSPRYKIIEKRQSVAFWCNPISGHATLYWYQQILGQGPKLLIQFQNNGVVDDSQLPKDRFSAERLKGVDSTLKIQPAKLEDSAVYLCATIRLALGWALSYEQYFGPGTRLTVT.

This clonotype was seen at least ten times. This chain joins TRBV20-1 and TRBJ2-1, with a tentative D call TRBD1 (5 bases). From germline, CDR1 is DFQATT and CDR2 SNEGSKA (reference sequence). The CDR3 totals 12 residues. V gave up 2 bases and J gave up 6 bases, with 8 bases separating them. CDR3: CSARQGTNEQFF. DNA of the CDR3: TGCAGTGCTAGACAGGGTACCAATGAGCAGTTCTTC.

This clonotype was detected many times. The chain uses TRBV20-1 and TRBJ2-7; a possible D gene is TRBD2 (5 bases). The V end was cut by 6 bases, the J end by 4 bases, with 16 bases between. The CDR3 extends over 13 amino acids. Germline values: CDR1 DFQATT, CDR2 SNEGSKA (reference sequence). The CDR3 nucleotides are TGCAGTGCCCGGACTGGGCTTCTTTACGAGCAGTACTTC. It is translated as CSARTGLLYEQYF.

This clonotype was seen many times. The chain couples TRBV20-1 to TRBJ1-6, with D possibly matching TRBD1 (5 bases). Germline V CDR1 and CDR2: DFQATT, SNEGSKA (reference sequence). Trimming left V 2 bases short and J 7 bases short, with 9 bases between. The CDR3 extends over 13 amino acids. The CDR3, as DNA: TGCAGTGCTAGAATAGGGGAAAATTCACCCCTCCACTTT. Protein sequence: CSARIGENSPLHF.

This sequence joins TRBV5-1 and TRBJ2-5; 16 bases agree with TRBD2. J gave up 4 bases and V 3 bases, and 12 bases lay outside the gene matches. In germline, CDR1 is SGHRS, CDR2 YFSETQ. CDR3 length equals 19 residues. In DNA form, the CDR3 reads TGCGCCAGCAGCTCAGCCGGGACTAGCGGGAGGGCGACTGGAGAGACCCAGTACTTC. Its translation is CASSSAGTSGRATGETQYF.